A single sample gave rise to the 12 T cell receptor beta chains below, sequenced in a study of PD-1 blockade in classical Hodgkin lymphoma. Relapses following autologous stem cell transplantation were seen in all patients, with brentuximab vedotin exposure varying. The method was immunoSEQ multiplex PCR; TCRdb's version includes in-frame clones alone and lacks a portion of them. The sample records more than 35,000 clones, over 60% being singletons. This sample comprised peripheral blood mononuclear cells (PBMCs), obtained before the second cycle of nivolumab. The receptors come from a human donor with classical Hodgkin lymphoma.

The chain joins TRBV10-3 to TRBJ2-7, with TRBD2 matching 8 bases. The CDR3 covers 17 residues. In germline, CDR1 is ENHRY, CDR2 SYGVKD. V was pared by 0 bases and J by 2 bases, with 9 bases of the junction left unmatched. CDR3 sequence: CAISESKRGPSTYEQYF. The CDR3 coding sequence is TGTGCCATCAGTGAGTCGAAGCGGGGGCCTTCGACCTACGAGCAGTACTTC.

This chain joins TRBV7-8 and TRBJ2-3, with D perhaps matching TRBD1 or TRBD2 (7 bases each). Trimming stripped 0 bases from V and 1 base from J, with 11 bases between. From germline, CDR1 is SGHVS and CDR2 FQNEAQ. The CDR3 totals 16 residues. CDR3 protein: CASSLATGRGTDTQYF. In nucleotides, the CDR3 is TGTGCCAGCAGCTTAGCGACAGGGAGGGGCACAGATACGCAGTATTTT.

This chain uses TRBV5-1 with TRBJ2-3, with TRBD2 matching over 9 bases. Trimming cost V 4 bases and J 2 bases; bases outside gene matches: 5. Germline V gene sequence: CDR1 SGHRS, CDR2 YFSETQ. The CDR3 extends over 15 amino acids. The CDR3 region has the DNA TGCGCCAGCAGCCAGGGACTAGCTTACACAGATACGCAGTATTTT. Amino acid sequence: CASSQGLAYTDTQYF.

This sequence joins TRBV30 and TRBJ1-6; 8 positions agree with TRBD1. CDR1 and CDR2 (germline): GTSNPN, SVGIG (reference sequence). V was pared by 1 base and J by 5 bases, with 1 base of the junction left unmatched. There are 14 residues in the CDR3. As DNA, the CDR3 is TGTGCCTGGAGTGGGGGACAGGATAATTCACCCCTCCACTTT. Translation gives CAWSGGQDNSPLHF.

This clone turned up a few times. The chain joins TRBV7-2 to TRBJ1-6, with unresolved D. The ends were cut back, 1 base at V and 10 bases at J, with 8 bases in the middle. The CDR3 consists of 13 residues. Germline V CDR1 and CDR2: SGHTA, FQGNSA. The CDR3 spells CASSLGSGSPLHF. The CDR3 nucleotides are TGTGCCAGCAGCTTAGGGTCCGGGTCACCCCTCCACTTT. The whole variable domain, filled in from reference TRBV7-2 and TRBJ1-6, reads GAGVSQSPSNKVTEKGKDVELRCDPISGHTALYWYRQSLGQGLEFLIYFQGNSAPDKSGLPSDRFSAERTGGSVSTLTIQRTQQEDSAVYLCASSLGSGSPLHFGNGTRLTVT.

V and J are TRBV5-1 and TRBJ2-5; D call uncertain. Trimming pared 0 bases from V and 3 bases from J, leaving 6 bases between. The CDR3 covers 13 residues. Germline V gene sequence: CDR1 SGHRS, CDR2 YFSETQ. CDR3 sequence: CASSLAAEETQYF. CDR3 nucleotides: TGCGCCAGCAGCTTGGCGGCAGAAGAGACCCAGTACTTC.

CDR3 nucleotides: TGTGCCAGCAGCCCGCGGGGGGCCTCAGACGATGAGCAGTTCTTC. Translation: CASSPRGASDDEQFF. This chain connects TRBV7-9 to TRBJ2-1; 8 positions agree with TRBD2. The V segment lost 5 bases and the J segment 8 bases; nucleotides outside the gene matches: 11. The CDR3 is 15 amino acids. CDR1 is SEHNR, CDR2 FQNEAQ, per germline (reference sequence).

The chain employs TRBV6-5 and TRBJ2-7; the match to TRBD1 covers 7 bases. The CDR3 is 14 amino acids. J lost 1 base, V lost 2 bases, and 2 bases had no gene match. Germline V gene data show CDR1 as MNHEY and CDR2 as SVGAGI. The CDR3, as DNA: TGTGCCAGCAGTTACCGGGACAGTTCCTACGAGCAGTACTTC. Its translation: CASSYRDSSYEQYF.

This chain uses TRBV18 with TRBJ2-1; D is unresolved. Trimming pared 3 bases from V and 0 bases from J, leaving 12 bases between. Germline CDR1 is KGHSH and CDR2 is LQKENI. The CDR3 is made up of 16 amino acids. The CDR3 protein is CASSPRTASSYNEQFF. The DNA of the CDR3 is TGTGCCAGCTCACCTCGGACCGCCAGCTCCTACAATGAGCAGTTCTTC. Full variable domain (missing parts from reference TRBV18 and TRBJ2-1): NAGVMQNPRHLVRRRGQEARLRCSPMKGHSHVYWYRQLPEEGLKFMVYLQKENIIDESGMPKERFSAEFPKEGPSILRIQQVVRGDSAAYFCASSPRTASSYNEQFFGPGTRLTVL.

The rearrangement links TRBV28 to TRBJ2-3, with 14 bases lining up with TRBD2. V shed 4 bases and J 2 bases; nucleotides not matched to a gene: 5. The CDR3 extends over 17 amino acids. In germline, CDR1 is MDHEN, CDR2 SYDVKM. The CDR3 DNA reads TGTGCCAGCAGTTCTTGGACTAGCGGGGGGTACACAGATACGCAGTATTTT. Its protein is CASSSWTSGGYTDTQYF.

This chain links TRBV11-2 with TRBJ2-7, with 10 bases that match TRBD1. Germline V gives CDR1 SGHAT, CDR2 FQNNGV. V gave up 3 bases and J gave up 4 bases; unmatched junction bases: 3. This CDR3 is built from 14 residues. The chain's CDR3 is CASSFPGQGYEQYF. The CDR3 DNA reads TGTGCCAGCAGCTTTCCGGGACAGGGGTACGAGCAGTACTTC.

This sequence joins TRBV14 and TRBJ2-7; the D is unclear. CDR3 length: 11 residues. Per germline, CDR1 SGHDN and CDR2 FVKESK. V was pared by 3 bases and J by 4 bases, with 4 bases between. The CDR3: CASSHAYEQYF. The CDR3 nucleotides read TGTGCCAGCAGCCACGCTTACGAGCAGTACTTC.